The present entry profiles one T cell receptor (beta chain) with its context. No antigen is known for it. The sample comes from a study of cytomegalovirus exposure and HLA in healthy donors. Findings and limits, study-wide: A list of roughly 160 TCR beta chains associated with cytomegalovirus was given. Trimming of TCR beta V- and J-genes showed a link, identified in a later analysis, to a missense DCLRE1C variant.

The CDR3 consists of 19 residues. Trimming took off 7 bases at V and 4 bases at J, with 29 bases between the two ends. Germline-derived CDR1 and CDR2 are LNHDA and SQIVND (reference sequence). This PCR relied on a set of 60 Vbeta primers and 13 Jbeta primers. TCRdb's table, derived via immunoSEQ multiplex PCR, lists solely in-frame clones and lacks some. The sample lists around 110,000 clones, 77% seen once, with around 4% in the top ten. This TCR came from a male donor in good health and CMV-seronegative. This chain links TRBV19 with TRBJ2-1, with D tentatively TRBD2 (5 bases). The specimen sequenced was PBMCs. Here the CDR3 reads CASNKYGISLSLQYNEQFF. DNA of the CDR3: TGTGCCAGTAATAAATACGGGATATCGCTCTCTTTACAATACAATGAGCAGTTCTTC. The full variable domain, in which reference TRBV19 and TRBJ2-1 provide the parts outside the CDR3, is DGGITQSPKYLFRKEGQNVTLSCEQNLNHDAMYWYRQDPGQGLRLIYYSQIVNDFQKGDIAEGYSVSREKKESFPLTVTSAQKNPTAFYLCASNKYGISLSLQYNEQFFGPGTRLTVL.